The sequence of this T cell receptor beta chain was determined in a study of T cells in Graves' hyperthyroidism and ophthalmopathy. CDR1 and CDR2 (germline): MNHEY, SVGAGI. The ends were cut back, 4 bases at V and 4 bases at J, with 10 bases in the middle. This CDR3 has 13 amino acids. Exclusion of patients followed from uncontrolled infection, other autoimmune disease, pregnancy or lactation. TCR beta CDR3 regions were amplified from RNA transcripts. The HTBI primer set drove a first-round RT-PCR of the TCR CDR3. TCRdb itself ran the multiplex PCR reads through MiXCR, one entry per CDR3 protein. This table holds 750,000 to 900,000 distinct CDR3 sequences, over 35% found once.

The receptor was isolated from a young man with Graves' hyperthyroidism. The V gene is TRBV6-5, the J gene TRBJ1-2; possible D gene TRBD1, 5 bases. The specimen was blood. DNA for the CDR3: TGTGCCAGCAGTTCGACAGTAACCTATGGCTACACCTTC. Translated: CASSSTVTYGYTF.